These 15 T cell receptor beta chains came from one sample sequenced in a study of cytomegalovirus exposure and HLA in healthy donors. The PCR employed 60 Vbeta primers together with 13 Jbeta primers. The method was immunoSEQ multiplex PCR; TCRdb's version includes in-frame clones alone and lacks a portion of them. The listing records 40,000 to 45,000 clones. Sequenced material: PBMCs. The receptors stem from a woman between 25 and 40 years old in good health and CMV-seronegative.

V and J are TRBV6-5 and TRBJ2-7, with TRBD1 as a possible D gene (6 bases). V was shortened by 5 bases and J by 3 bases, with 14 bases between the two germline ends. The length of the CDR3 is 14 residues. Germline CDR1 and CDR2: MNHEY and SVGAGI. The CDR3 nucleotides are TGTGCCAGCAGTACCACAGGGTCGGTCTACGAGCAGTACTTC. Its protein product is CASSTTGSVYEQYF.

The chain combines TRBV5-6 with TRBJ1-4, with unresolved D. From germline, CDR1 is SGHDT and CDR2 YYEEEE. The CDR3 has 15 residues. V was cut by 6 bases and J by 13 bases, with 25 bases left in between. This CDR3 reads CASITWEEAGRGLFF. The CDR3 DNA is TGTGCCAGCATCACTTGGGAGGAGGCAGGTCGGGGACTGTTTTTT.

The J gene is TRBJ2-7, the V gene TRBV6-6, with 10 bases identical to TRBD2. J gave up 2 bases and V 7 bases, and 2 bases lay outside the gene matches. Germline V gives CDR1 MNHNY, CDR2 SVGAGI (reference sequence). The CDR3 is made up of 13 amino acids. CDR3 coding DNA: TGTGCCAGCAAAGCGGGAGGGCCCTACGAGCAGTACTTC. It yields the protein CASKAGGPYEQYF.

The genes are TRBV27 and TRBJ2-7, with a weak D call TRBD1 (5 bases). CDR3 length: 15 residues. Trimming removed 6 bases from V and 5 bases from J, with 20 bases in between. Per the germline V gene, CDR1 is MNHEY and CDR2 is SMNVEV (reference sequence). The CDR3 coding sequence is TGTGCCAGCAGGCCTCGCCATATCGACAGACACGAGCAGTACTTC. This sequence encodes CASRPRHIDRHEQYF.

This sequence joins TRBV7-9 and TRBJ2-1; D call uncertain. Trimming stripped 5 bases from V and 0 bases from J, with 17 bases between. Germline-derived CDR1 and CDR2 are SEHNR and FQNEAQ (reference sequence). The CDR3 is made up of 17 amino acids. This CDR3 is CASSPRLSVSSYNEQFF. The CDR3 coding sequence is TGTGCCAGCAGCCCCAGGCTCTCGGTTAGCTCCTACAATGAGCAGTTCTTC.

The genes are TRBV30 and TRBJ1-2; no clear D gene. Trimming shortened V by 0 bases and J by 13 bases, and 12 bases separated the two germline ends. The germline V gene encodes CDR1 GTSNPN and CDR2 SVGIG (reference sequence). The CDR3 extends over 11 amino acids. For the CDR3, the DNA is TGTGCCTGGAGTGTACGAGGGTTGTCCACCTTC. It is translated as CAWSVRGLSTF. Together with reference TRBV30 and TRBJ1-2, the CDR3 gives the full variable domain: SQTIHQWPATLVQPVGSPLSLECTVEGTSNPNLYWYRQAAGRGLQLLFYSVGIGQISSEVPQNLSASRPQDRQFILSSKKLLLSDSGFYLCAWSVRGLSTFGSGTRLTVV.

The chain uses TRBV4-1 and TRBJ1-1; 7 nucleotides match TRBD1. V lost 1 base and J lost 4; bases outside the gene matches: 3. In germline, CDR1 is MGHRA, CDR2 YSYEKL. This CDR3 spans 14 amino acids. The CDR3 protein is CASSQVSGGTEAFF. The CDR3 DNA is TGCGCCAGCAGCCAAGTTTCAGGGGGCACTGAAGCTTTCTTT.

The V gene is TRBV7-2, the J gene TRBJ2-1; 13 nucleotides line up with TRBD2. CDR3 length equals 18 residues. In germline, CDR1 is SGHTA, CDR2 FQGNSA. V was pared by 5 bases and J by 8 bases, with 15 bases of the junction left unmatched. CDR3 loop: CASSNGLLAGGPGDEQFF. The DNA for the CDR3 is TGTGCCAGCAGCAACGGTTTACTAGCGGGAGGGCCAGGGGATGAGCAGTTCTTC.

CDR3 sequence (DNA): TGTGCCAGCAGGACCCGGCAGGGTGGCTACACCTTC. Translation gives CASRTRQGGYTF. This chain connects TRBV6-5 to TRBJ1-2; perhaps TRBD1 as D (5 bases). V lost 6 bases and J 7 bases, leaving 12 bases between the germline ends. Germline V CDR1 and CDR2: MNHEY, SVGAGI. This CDR3 has 12 residues.

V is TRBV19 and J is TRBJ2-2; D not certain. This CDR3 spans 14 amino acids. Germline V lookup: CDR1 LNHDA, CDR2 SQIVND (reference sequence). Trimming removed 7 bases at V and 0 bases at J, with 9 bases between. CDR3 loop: CASTRPPNTGELFF. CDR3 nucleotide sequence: TGTGCCAGTACGAGGCCCCCGAACACCGGGGAGCTGTTTTTT.

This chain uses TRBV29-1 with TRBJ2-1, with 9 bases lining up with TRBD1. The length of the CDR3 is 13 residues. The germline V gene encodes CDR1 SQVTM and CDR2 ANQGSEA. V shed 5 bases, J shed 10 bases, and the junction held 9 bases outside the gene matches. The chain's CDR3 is CSVSRDRVEEQFF. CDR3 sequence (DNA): TGCAGCGTTTCCCGGGACAGGGTCGAGGAGCAGTTCTTC.

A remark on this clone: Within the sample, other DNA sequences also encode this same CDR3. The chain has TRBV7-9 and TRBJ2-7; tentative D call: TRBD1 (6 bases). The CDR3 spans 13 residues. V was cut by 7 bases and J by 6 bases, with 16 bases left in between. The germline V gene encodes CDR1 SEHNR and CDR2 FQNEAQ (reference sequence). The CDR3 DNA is TGTGCCAGCACCCAGGGCAGGGGTGGCGAGCAGTACTTC. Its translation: CASTQGRGGEQYF. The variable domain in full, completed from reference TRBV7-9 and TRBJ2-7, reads DTGVSQNPRHKITKRGQNVTFRCDPISEHNRLYWYRQTLGQGPEFLTYFQNEAQLEKSRLLSDRFSAERPKGSFSTLEIQRTEQGDSAMYLCASTQGRGGEQYFGPGTRLTVT.

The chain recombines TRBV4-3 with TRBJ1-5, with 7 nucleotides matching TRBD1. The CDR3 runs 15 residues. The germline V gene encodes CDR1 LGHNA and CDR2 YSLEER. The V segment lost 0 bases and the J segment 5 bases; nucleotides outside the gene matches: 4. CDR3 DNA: TGCGCCAGCAGCCAAGATGGGACAGCTCATCAGCCCCAGCATTTT. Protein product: CASSQDGTAHQPQHF.

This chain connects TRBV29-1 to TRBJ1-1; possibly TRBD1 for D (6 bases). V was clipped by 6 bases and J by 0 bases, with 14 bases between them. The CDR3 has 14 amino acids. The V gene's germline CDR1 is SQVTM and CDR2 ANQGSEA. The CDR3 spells CSVRQVLLNTEAFF. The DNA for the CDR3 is TGCAGCGTCAGACAGGTTCTACTGAACACTGAAGCTTTCTTT.

In DNA form, the CDR3 reads TGTGCCAGCAGTTTATGGGGTAGCCAGTCCTACGAGCAGTACTTC. Translation gives CASSLWGSQSYEQYF. The chain recombines TRBV28 with TRBJ2-7; D remains unclear. This CDR3 spans 15 amino acids. Trimming took 0 bases from V and 1 from J, leaving 10 bases between them. The germline V gene has CDR1 MDHEN and CDR2 SYDVKM.